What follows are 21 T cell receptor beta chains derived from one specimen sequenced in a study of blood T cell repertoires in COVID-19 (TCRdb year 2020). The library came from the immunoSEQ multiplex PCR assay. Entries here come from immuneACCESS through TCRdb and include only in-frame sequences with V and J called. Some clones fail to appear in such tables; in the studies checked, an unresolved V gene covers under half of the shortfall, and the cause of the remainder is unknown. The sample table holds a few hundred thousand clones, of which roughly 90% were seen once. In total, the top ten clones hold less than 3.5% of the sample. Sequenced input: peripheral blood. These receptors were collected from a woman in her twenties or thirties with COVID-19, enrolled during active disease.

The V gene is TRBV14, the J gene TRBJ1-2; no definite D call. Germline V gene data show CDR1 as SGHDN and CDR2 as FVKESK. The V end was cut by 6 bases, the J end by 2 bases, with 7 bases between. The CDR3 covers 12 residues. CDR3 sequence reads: CASRGVNYGYTF. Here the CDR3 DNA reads TGTGCCAGCAGGGGAGTCAACTATGGCTACACCTTC. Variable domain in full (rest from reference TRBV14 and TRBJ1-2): EAGVTQFPSHSVIEKGQTVTLRCDPISGHDNLYWYRRVMGKEIKFLLHFVKESKQDESGMPNNRFLAERTGGTYSTLKVQPAELEDSGVYFCASRGVNYGYTFGSGTRLTVV.

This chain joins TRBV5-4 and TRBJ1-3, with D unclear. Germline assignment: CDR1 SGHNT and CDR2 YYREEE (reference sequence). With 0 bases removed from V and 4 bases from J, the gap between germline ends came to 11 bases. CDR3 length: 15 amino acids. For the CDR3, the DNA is TGTGCCAGCAGCTTGGACGCCGGAGCAGGAAACACCATATATTTT. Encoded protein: CASSLDAGAGNTIYF.

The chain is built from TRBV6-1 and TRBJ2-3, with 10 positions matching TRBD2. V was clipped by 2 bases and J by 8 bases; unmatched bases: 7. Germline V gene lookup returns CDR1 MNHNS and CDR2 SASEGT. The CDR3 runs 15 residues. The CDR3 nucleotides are TGTGCCAGCAGTGAAATAGTCGGACTAGCGGTTACGCAGTATTTT. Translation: CASSEIVGLAVTQYF.

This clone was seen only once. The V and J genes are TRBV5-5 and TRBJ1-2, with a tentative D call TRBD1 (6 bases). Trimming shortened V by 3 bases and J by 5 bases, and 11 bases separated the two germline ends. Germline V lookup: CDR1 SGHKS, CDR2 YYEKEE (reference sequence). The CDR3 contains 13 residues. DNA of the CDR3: TGTGCCAGCAGCTCACCAACAGGGTATGGCTACACCTTC. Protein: CASSSPTGYGYTF.

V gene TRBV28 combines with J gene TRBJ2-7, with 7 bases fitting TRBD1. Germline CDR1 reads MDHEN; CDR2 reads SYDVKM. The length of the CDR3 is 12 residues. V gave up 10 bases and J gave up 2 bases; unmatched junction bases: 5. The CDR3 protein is CATHGQAYEQYF. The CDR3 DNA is TGTGCCACCCACGGACAGGCCTACGAGCAGTACTTC.

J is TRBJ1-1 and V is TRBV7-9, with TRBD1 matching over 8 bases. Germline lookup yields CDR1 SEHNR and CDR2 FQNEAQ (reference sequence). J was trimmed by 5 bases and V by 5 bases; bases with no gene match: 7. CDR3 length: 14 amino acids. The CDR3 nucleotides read TGTGCCAGCAGCCAGACAGGGGCTGAGACTGAAGCTTTCTTT. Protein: CASSQTGAETEAFF.

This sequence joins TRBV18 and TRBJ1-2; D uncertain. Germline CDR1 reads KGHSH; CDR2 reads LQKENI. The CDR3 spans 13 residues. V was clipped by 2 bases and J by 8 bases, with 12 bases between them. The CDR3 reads CASSPNGDSGYTF. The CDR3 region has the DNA TGTGCCAGCTCACCAAATGGAGATTCGGGCTACACCTTC. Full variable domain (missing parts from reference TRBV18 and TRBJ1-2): NAGVMQNPRHLVRRRGQEARLRCSPMKGHSHVYWYRQLPEEGLKFMVYLQKENIIDESGMPKERFSAEFPKEGPSILRIQQVVRGDSAAYFCASSPNGDSGYTFGSGTRLTVV.

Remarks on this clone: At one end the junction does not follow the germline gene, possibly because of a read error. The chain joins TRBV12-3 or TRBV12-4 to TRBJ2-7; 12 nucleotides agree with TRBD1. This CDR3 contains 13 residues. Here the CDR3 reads CASSLMGDRGPDF. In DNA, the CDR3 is TGTGCCAGCAGTTTAATGGGGGACAGGGGGCCGGACTTC.

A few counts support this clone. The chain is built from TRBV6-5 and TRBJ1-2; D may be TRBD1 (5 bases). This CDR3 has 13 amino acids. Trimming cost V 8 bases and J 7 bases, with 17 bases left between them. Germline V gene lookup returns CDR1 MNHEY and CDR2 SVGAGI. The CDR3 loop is CASLPAARGGYTF. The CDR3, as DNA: TGTGCCAGCCTTCCGGCAGCAAGGGGTGGCTACACCTTC.

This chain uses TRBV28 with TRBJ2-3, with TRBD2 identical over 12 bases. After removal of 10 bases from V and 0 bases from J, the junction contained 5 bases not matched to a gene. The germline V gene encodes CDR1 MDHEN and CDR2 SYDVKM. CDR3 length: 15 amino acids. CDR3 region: CATRTSGASTDTQYF. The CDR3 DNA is TGTGCCACCCGGACTAGCGGGGCTAGCACAGATACGCAGTATTTT.

DNA of the CDR3: TGTGCCTACGGAGCGGGAACCAGCTCCTACAATGAGCAGTTCTTC. Translation: CAYGAGTSSYNEQFF. V and J are TRBV30 and TRBJ2-1; 7 bases are a match to TRBD2. Germline lookup yields CDR1 GTSNPN and CDR2 SVGIG (reference sequence). The CDR3 has 15 residues. With V trimmed by 7 bases and J by 0 bases, 9 bases remained unmatched. The full variable domain, completed using reference TRBV30 and TRBJ2-1, is SQTIHQWPATLVQPVGSPLSLECTVEGTSNPNLYWYRQAAGRGLQLLFYSVGIGQISSEVPQNLSASRPQDRQFILSSKKLLLSDSGFYLCAYGAGTSSYNEQFFGPGTRLTVL.

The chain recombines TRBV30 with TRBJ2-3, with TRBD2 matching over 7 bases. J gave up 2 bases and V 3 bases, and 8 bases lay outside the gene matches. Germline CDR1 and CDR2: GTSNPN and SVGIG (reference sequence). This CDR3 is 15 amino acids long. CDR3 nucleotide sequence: TGTGCCTGGAGGGCGTCTAGCGGAGCCACAGATACGCAGTATTTT. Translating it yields CAWRASSGATDTQYF.

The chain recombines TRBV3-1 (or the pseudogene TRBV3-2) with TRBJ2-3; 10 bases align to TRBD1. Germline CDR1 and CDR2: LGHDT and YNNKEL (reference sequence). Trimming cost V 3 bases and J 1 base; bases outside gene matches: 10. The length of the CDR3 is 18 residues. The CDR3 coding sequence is TGTGCCAGCAGCCACCTTCCCGGGACAGGGGCCCGCACAGATACGCAGTATTTT. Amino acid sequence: CASSHLPGTGARTDTQYF.

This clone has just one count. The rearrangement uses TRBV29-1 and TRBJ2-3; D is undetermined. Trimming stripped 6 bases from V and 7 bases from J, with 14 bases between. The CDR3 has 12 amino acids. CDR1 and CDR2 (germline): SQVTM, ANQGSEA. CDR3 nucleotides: TGCAGCGTCGCCGAGGTGGCCTATACGCAGTATTTT. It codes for CSVAEVAYTQYF.

In DNA form, the CDR3 reads TGTGCCACCAGTGATTTCGAGGGCACAGATACGCAGTATTTT. It yields the protein CATSDFEGTDTQYF. The chain links TRBV24-1 to TRBJ2-3; D ambiguous. Germline V gives CDR1 KGHDR, CDR2 SFDVKD. CDR3 length: 14 amino acids. The ends were cut back, 1 base at V and 1 base at J, with 5 bases in the middle.

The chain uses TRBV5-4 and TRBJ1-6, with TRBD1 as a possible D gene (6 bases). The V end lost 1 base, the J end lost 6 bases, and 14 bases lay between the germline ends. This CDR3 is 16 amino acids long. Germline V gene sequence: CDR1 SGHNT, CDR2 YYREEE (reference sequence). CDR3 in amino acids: CASSLFRGGGNSPLHF. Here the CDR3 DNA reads TGTGCCAGCAGCTTGTTTAGGGGAGGGGGTAATTCACCCCTCCACTTT.

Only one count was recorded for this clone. The CDR3 coding sequence is TGCAGTGCTAGTGGGAGGGTGTGGGGCCGTGAAAACAATGAGCAGTTCTTC. Protein: CSASGRVWGRENNEQFF. The chain links TRBV20-1 to TRBJ2-1; 7 bases match TRBD2. The CDR3 spans 17 residues. V lost 3 bases and J lost 5; bases outside the gene matches: 16. Germline-derived CDR1 and CDR2 are DFQATT and SNEGSKA (reference sequence).

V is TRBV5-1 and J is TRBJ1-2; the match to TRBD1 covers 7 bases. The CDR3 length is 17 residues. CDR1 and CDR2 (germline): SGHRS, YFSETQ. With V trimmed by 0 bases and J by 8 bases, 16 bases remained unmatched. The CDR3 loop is CASSLGPGQTFSLGYTF. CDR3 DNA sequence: TGCGCCAGCAGCTTGGGCCCGGGACAGACATTTTCCTTAGGCTACACCTTC.

The CDR3: CASSPRQGGPEAFF. The CDR3 coding sequence is TGTGCCAGCAGCCCAAGACAGGGTGGTCCTGAAGCTTTCTTT. J is TRBJ1-1 and V is TRBV3-1 (or the pseudogene TRBV3-2), with 7 positions matching TRBD1. With V trimmed by 4 bases and J by 6 bases, 8 bases remained unmatched. This CDR3 is built from 14 residues. From germline, CDR1 is LGHDT and CDR2 YNNKEL (reference sequence).

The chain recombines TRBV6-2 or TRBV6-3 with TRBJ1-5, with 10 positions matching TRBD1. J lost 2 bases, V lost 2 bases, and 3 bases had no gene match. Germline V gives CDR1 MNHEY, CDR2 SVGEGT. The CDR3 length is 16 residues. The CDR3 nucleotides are TGTGCCAGCAGTTACAGGGACAGGGGTGGCAATCAGCCCCAGCATTTT. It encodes CASSYRDRGGNQPQHF.

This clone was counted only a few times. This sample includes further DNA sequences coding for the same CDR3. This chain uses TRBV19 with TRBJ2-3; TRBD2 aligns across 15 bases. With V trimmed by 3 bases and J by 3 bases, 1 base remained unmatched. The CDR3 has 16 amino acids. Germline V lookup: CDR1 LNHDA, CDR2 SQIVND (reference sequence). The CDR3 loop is CASSIGLAGGTDTQYF. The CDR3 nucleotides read TGTGCCAGTAGTATCGGACTAGCGGGGGGGACAGATACGCAGTATTTT.